This is a list of T cell receptor beta chains from one sample in a study of OX40 agonist ivuxolimab in advanced cancers. Assay used: immunoSEQ multiplex PCR; TCRdb lists only in-frame clones, some missing. There are approximately 49,000 clones in the sample; around 85% occur only once, and over 20% lies in the top ten. Source: CD4+ or CD8+ T cells sorted from blood, taken in a trial of the OX40 agonist ivuxolimab. The receptor source for this set is an adult with an advanced solid tumor such as melanoma, head and neck, liver or kidney cancer. Both conserved end residues are trimmed from each CDR3. Fields, in order: CDR3 protein, V gene, J gene.

ASSLAGRGFTDTQY	TRBV5-6	TRBJ2-3
ASSLAVSYEQY	TRBV27	.
ASSYTVGIQY	TRBV6-6	TRBJ2-4
ASSLEAGPLENTGELF	TRBV13	TRBJ2-2
ASSVDPSYEQY	TRBV9	TRBJ2-7
ASSEWTGELF	TRBV25-1	TRBJ2-2
ASSLGQRPEAF	TRBV13	TRBJ1-1
ASRVTSGGQETQY	TRBV6-5	TRBJ2-5
ASSLADSANEKLF	TRBV5-1	TRBJ1-4
ASSQTGPSARIGSRSAYGYT	TRBV28	TRBJ1-2
ASSLGGLSYNEQF	TRBV7-7	TRBJ2-1
ASSSLLDSNYGYT	TRBV6-1	TRBJ1-2
ASSQVRRPYNEQF	TRBV7-9	TRBJ2-1
ASSQDVAGGLQGNEQF	TRBV4-3	TRBJ2-1
ASSLGNRADIQY	TRBV7-2	TRBJ2-4
ASSQNTDTQY	TRBV9	TRBJ2-3
ASSRGETDDYGYT	TRBV4-1	TRBJ1-2
ASSLAGSNYGYT	TRBV27	TRBJ1-2